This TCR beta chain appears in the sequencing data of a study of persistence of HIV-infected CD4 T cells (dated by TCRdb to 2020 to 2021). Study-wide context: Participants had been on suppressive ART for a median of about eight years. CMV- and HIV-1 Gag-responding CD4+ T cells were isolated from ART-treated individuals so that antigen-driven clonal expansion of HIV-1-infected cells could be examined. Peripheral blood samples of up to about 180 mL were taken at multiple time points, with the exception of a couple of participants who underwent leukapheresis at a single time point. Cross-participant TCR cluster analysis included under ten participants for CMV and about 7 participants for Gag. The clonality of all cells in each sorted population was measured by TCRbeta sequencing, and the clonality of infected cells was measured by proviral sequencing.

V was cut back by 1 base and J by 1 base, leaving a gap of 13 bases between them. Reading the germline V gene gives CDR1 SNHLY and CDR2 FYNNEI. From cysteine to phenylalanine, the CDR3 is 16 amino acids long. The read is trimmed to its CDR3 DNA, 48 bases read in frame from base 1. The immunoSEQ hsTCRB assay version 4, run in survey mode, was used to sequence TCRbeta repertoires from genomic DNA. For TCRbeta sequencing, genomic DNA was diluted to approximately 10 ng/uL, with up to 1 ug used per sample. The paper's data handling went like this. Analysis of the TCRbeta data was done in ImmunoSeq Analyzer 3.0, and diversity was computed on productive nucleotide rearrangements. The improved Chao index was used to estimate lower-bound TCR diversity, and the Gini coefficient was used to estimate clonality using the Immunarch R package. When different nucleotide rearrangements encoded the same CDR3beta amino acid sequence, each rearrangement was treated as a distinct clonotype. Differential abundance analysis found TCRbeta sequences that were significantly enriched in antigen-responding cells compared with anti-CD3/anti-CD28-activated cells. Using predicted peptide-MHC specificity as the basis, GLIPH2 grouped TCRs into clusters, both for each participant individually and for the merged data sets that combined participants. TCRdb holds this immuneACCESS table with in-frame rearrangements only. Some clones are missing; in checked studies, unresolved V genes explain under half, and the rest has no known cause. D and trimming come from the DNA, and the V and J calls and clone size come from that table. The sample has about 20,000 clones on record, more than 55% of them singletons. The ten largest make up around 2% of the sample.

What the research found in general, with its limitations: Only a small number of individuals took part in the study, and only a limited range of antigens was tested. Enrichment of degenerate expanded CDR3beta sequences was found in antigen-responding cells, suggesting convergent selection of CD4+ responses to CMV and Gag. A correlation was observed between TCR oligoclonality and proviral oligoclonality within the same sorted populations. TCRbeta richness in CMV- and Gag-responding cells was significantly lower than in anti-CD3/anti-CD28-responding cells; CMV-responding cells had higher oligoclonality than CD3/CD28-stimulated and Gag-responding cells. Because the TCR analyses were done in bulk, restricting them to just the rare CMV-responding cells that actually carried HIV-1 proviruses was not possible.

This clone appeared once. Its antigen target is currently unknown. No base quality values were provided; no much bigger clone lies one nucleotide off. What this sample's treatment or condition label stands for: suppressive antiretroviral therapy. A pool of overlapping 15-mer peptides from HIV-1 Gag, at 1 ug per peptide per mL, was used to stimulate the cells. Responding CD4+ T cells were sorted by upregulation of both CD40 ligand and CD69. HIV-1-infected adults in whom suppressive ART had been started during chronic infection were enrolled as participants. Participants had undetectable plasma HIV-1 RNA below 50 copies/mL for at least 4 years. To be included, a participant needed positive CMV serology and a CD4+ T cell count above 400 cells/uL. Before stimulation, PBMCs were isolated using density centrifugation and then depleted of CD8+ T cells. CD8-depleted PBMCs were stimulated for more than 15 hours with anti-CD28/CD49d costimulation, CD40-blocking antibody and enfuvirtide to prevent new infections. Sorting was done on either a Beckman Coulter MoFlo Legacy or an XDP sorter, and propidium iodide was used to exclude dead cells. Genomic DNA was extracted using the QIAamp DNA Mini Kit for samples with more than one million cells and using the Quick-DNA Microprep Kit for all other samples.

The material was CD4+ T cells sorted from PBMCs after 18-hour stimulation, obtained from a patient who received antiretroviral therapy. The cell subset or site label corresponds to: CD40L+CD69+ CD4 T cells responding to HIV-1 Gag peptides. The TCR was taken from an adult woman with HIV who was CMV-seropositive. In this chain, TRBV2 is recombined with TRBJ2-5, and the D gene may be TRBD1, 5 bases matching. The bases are TGTGCCAGCAGTGAAGGCTTGCAGGGCCCCCAAGAGACCCAGTACTTC. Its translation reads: CASSEGLQGPQETQYF.